This T cell receptor beta chain was identified during a study of shared clonotypes between healthy human individuals. Study at large: A couple of women and three men aged 18 to 49 served as donors. Study observations and caveats: Some naive CD4 clonotypes, roughly 4.8%, turned up in common across four donors.

Turning to this clone: As yet, its antigen is unknown.

CDR3 length equals 12 residues. The germline V gene encodes CDR1 MNHNY and CDR2 SVGAGI (reference sequence). Trimming stripped 5 bases from V and 5 bases from J, with 10 bases between. Sequencing was at deep level. The DNA input per sorted-subset replicate PCR was approximately 210 ng, corresponding to some 30,000 T cell genomes. The data were produced by immunoSEQ multiplex PCR, yet TCRdb's version contains in-frame clones alone and is incomplete. The data show approximately 2.3 million clones, approximately 95% seen once. Material: naive CD4+ T cells from PBMCs. Regarding subset: CD45RA+ positively selected. The clonotype was recovered from a man between 18 and 29 years old in good health. Some clones in this sample may be carry-over from other donors' samples. The genes are TRBV6-6 and TRBJ2-7; D not certain. The CDR3 loop is CASSPDVNEQYF. The CDR3 DNA reads as TGTGCCAGCAGTCCCGACGTCAACGAGCAGTACTTC.